Below, 30 T cell receptor beta chains from the same sample are listed, as sequenced in a study of T cells after yellow fever vaccination. TCRdb reprocessed the 5' RACE reads with MiXCR, giving one entry per CDR3 protein. The sample contains around 180,000 distinct CDR3 sequences, approximately 6.2% of which appear only once. Sequencing used CD4+ T cells sorted from PBMCs, obtained on the day of the first yellow fever vaccination. The receptors come from a man younger than 35 who received the YFV17D yellow fever vaccine.

Many counts were recorded for this clonotype. V is TRBV20-1 and J is TRBJ2-1; tentative D call: TRBD1 (6 bases). This CDR3 comprises 11 residues. Germline lookup yields CDR1 DFQATT and CDR2 SNEGSKA (reference sequence). In nucleotides, the CDR3 is TGCAGAGGGTACAGGGTTTGTGAGCAGTTCTTC. Residues: CRGYRVCEQFF.

The genes are TRBV24-1 and TRBJ2-7; D gene uncertain. Trimming removed 12 bases at V and 2 bases at J, with 16 bases between. This CDR3 has 13 amino acids. Germline assignment: CDR1 KGHDR and CDR2 SFDVKD. CDR3 DNA: TGTGCCCCCCGTCGCTACTTTACCTACGAGCAGTACGTC. This codes for CAPRRYFTYEQYV.

The chain carries TRBV20-1 and TRBJ1-6; D is possibly TRBD1 (6 bases). CDR1 DFQATT and CDR2 SNEGSKA come from the germline V gene (reference sequence). The CDR3 contains 14 residues. This CDR3 is CNPPPDRDNSPLHF. The CDR3 DNA follows: TGCAACCCGCCCCCGGACAGAGATAATTCACCCCTCCACTTT.

This clonotype has only a few counts. The J gene is TRBJ2-3, the V gene TRBV11-3, with 13 bases identical to TRBD2. The CDR3 spans 21 residues. The junction had 18 bases not matched to a gene; V was cut back by 5 bases and J by 1 base. Germline CDR1 is SGHNT and CDR2 is YENEEA. The CDR3 bases are TGTGCCAGCAGCCGAAGACCGACAGGGAGGACTAGCGGGGGTGGCACAGATACGCAGTATTTT. It yields the protein CASSRRPTGRTSGGGTDTQYF.

The V call is TRBV6-2 or TRBV6-3, the J call TRBJ2-3; possible D gene TRBD1, 5 bases. V was shortened by 5 bases and J by 0 bases, with 12 bases between the two germline ends. Per germline, CDR1 MNHEY and CDR2 SVGEGT. This CDR3 region has 15 residues. CDR3 in amino acids: CASSAMRTSTDTQYF. CDR3 sequence (DNA): TGTGCCAGCAGTGCCATGAGGACAAGCACAGATACGCAGTATTTT.

This clonotype showed up many times. The rearrangement links TRBV6-1 to TRBJ2-5; 7 bases align to TRBD2. CDR1 and CDR2 from the germline V gene are MNHNS and SASEGT. V shed 7 bases and J 5 bases; nucleotides not matched to a gene: 10. The CDR3 runs to 14 residues. The CDR3 is CASNTLAGLETQYF. The CDR3, as DNA: TGTGCCAGCAATACTTTAGCGGGTCTGGAGACCCAGTACTTC.

The rearrangement joins TRBV7-9 to TRBJ1-2; 9 bases are a match to TRBD1. There are 15 residues in the CDR3. Germline V CDR1 and CDR2: SEHNR, FQNEAQ (reference sequence). Germline trimming cut 4 bases from V and 5 bases from J; bases unmatched to any gene: 8. The CDR3, as DNA: TGTGCCAGCAGCTACGGCCGGGACAGGGAATATGGCTACACCTTC. Amino acid sequence: CASSYGRDREYGYTF.

The J gene is TRBJ2-7, the V gene TRBV23-1, with 9 bases that match TRBD1. TRBV23-1 is classed as an ORF, of uncertain function. The J segment lost 5 bases and the V segment lost 2 bases, leaving 13 bases of the junction unmatched. The CDR3 contains 17 residues. CDR3 coding DNA: TGCGCCAGCAGTCAACATTCCCCAGACAGGGGGACGGACGAGCAGTACTTC. Its protein is CASSQHSPDRGTDEQYF.

The V gene is TRBV23-1, the J gene TRBJ2-2; D could derive from TRBD1 or TRBD2 (5 bases each). TRBV23-1 is an open reading frame, and its role is uncertain. The CDR3 has 12 residues. V dropped 7 bases and J dropped 7 bases, with 10 bases sitting between them. In DNA, the CDR3 is TGCGCCAGCACTGGGGGAAGCGGGGAGCTGTTTTTT. Translated, it gives CASTGGSGELFF.

In its sample, this clonotype was seen many times. The chain carries TRBV7-9 and TRBJ2-5, with TRBD2 matching over 10 bases. This CDR3 has 16 residues. Trimming removed 2 bases from V and 4 bases from J; junction bases left unmatched: 7. Germline V CDR1 and CDR2: SEHNR, FQNEAQ (reference sequence). In DNA, the CDR3 is TGTGCCAGCAGCTTACGTGCTAGCGGGGGCCGAGAGACCCAGTACTTC. Residues: CASSLRASGGRETQYF.

A few counts support this clonotype. This sequence joins TRBV2 and TRBJ2-1, with 13 bases that match TRBD2. The CDR3 covers 13 residues. CDR1 SNHLY and CDR2 FYNNEI come from the germline V gene. V gave up 6 bases and J gave up 15 bases; unmatched junction bases: 8. Here the CDR3 reads CASSETTSGGGFF. In DNA form, the CDR3 reads TGTGCCAGCAGCGAAACTACTAGCGGGGGGGGGTTCTTC.

There are a few counts of this clonotype. The chain employs TRBV4-2 and TRBJ2-7; perhaps D is TRBD1 or TRBD2 (6 bases each). Between the trimmed V and J ends, which lost 0 bases and 2 bases, there was a span of 17 bases. This CDR3 is 17 amino acids long. Germline V CDR1 and CDR2: LGHNA, YNFKEQ. The chain's CDR3 is CASSQEGGTAVPYEQYF. Written as DNA, the CDR3 is TGTGCCAGCAGCCAAGAAGGGGGGACTGCCGTACCCTACGAGCAGTACTTC.

The rearrangement links TRBV4-2 to TRBJ1-3, with a tentative D call TRBD1 (5 bases). The ends were cut back, 8 bases at V and 4 bases at J, with 15 bases in the middle. Germline CDR1 and CDR2: LGHNA and YNFKEQ. The CDR3 length is 14 residues. The CDR3 DNA sequence: TGTGCCAGCCGGACATCCCAGGAGGGAAACACCATATATTTT. Its translation is CASRTSQEGNTIYF.

This clonotype has ten or more counts. The V call is TRBV12-3 or TRBV12-4, the J call TRBJ2-3; 11 bases are shared with TRBD2. The CDR3 length is 15 residues. V gave up 6 bases and J gave up 1 base; unmatched junction bases: 3. The CDR3: CASSPTSGGTDTQYF. For the CDR3, the DNA is TGTGCCAGCAGCCCGACTAGCGGGGGCACAGATACGCAGTATTTT.

V usage is TRBV4-3 and J usage is TRBJ1-1, with D uncertain. Trimming removed 0 bases at V and 11 bases at J, with 16 bases between. The CDR3 spans 14 residues. CDR1 is LGHNA, CDR2 YSLEER, per germline. In DNA form, the CDR3 reads TGCGCCAGCAGCCAAGATGGAACCTCTTATGGGGCTTTCTTT. It yields the protein CASSQDGTSYGAFF.

This clonotype has ten or more counts. The genes are TRBV6-5 and TRBJ2-5; TRBD1 might be the D (6 bases). Looked up from germline, CDR1 is MNHEY and CDR2 is SVGAGI. This CDR3 region has 13 residues. V was clipped by 6 bases and J by 4 bases, with 12 bases between them. The CDR3 region is CASSGRDTETQYF. Here the CDR3 DNA reads TGTGCCAGCAGCGGCCGGGACACAGAGACCCAGTACTTC.

This clonotype was detected many times. V is TRBV5-4 and J is TRBJ2-5, with 7 bases matching TRBD1. Germline V lookup: CDR1 SGHNT, CDR2 YYREEE (reference sequence). With 0 bases clipped from V and 7 bases from J, the junction kept 12 bases outside the gene matches. CDR3 length: 16 residues. CDR3 loop: CASSLEGAGGEATQYF. The CDR3 coding sequence is TGTGCCAGCAGCTTGGAGGGGGCAGGGGGAGAAGCGACCCAGTACTTC.

This clonotype was recorded many times. The chain combines TRBV28 with TRBJ2-5, with 8 bases lining up with TRBD1. The CDR3 covers 14 residues. J gave up 5 bases and V 2 bases, and 4 bases lay outside the gene matches. The germline CDR1 and CDR2 sequences are MDHEN and SYDVKM. Here the CDR3 reads CASSLQGASETQYF. CDR3 coding DNA: TGTGCCAGCAGTTTACAGGGGGCATCGGAGACCCAGTACTTC.

This clonotype has ten or more counts. The chain has TRBV20-1 and TRBJ1-1, with 7 bases that match TRBD1. Trimming took 6 bases from V and 3 from J; bases not matched to a gene: 7. The germline CDR1 and CDR2 sequences are DFQATT and SNEGSKA (reference sequence). This CDR3 spans 13 amino acids. The CDR3 region has the DNA TGCAGTGCCCGCAGGGGGTTAGACACTGAAGCTTTCTTT. This encodes CSARRGLDTEAFF.

This clonotype was picked up a small number of times. This chain connects TRBV20-1 to TRBJ1-1; 7 positions agree with TRBD1. CDR3 length: 13 residues. V was clipped by 4 bases and J by 0 bases; unmatched bases: 2. Germline CDR1 is DFQATT and CDR2 is SNEGSKA (reference sequence). CDR3 region: CSATGQMNTEAFF. Written as DNA, the CDR3 is TGCAGTGCTACGGGACAGATGAACACTGAAGCTTTCTTT.

This clonotype has ten or more counts. The V call is TRBV3-1, the J call TRBJ1-5; no clear D. V dropped 1 base and J dropped 3 bases, with 13 bases sitting between them. The CDR3 is 16 residues long. CDR1 and CDR2 from the germline V gene are LGHDT and YNNKEL (reference sequence). CDR3 in amino acids: CASSQGPGWVNQPQHF. The DNA for the CDR3 is TGTGCCAGCAGCCAAGGGCCCGGGTGGGTCAATCAGCCCCAGCATTTT.

This clonotype came up a few times. The chain is built from TRBV10-3 and TRBJ1-2; no clear D. V was pared by 4 bases and J by 0 bases, with 9 bases between. The germline CDR1 and CDR2 sequences are ENHRY and SYGVKD. This CDR3 is built from 14 residues. The CDR3 reads CAISVTTANYGYTF. The DNA of the CDR3 is TGTGCCATCAGTGTGACAACAGCTAACTATGGCTACACCTTC.

The chain is built from TRBV7-2 and TRBJ1-2; TRBD1 is a possible D gene (6 bases). The V end was cut by 7 bases, the J end by 0 bases, with 12 bases between. Germline values: CDR1 SGHTA, CDR2 FQGNSA. The CDR3 is made up of 14 amino acids. The CDR3 region is CASKDSSTNYGYTF. The CDR3 DNA reads TGTGCCAGCAAGGACAGTTCAACTAACTATGGCTACACCTTC.

V and J are TRBV6-5 and TRBJ2-7, with D tentatively TRBD1 (5 bases). V shed 0 bases and J shed 6 bases, with 18 bases lying between them. This CDR3 region has 16 residues. Germline V gives CDR1 MNHEY, CDR2 SVGAGI. CDR3 in amino acids: CASSYSGAGPLGEQYV. CDR3 DNA sequence: TGTGCCAGCAGTTACTCAGGGGCAGGTCCCCTAGGCGAGCAGTACGTC.

This clonotype was detected ten times or more. V is TRBV6-2 or TRBV6-3 and J is TRBJ2-5; 8 bases fit TRBD1. Trimming removed 5 bases from V and 5 bases from J; junction bases left unmatched: 4. In germline, CDR1 is MNHEY, CDR2 SVGEGT. This CDR3 region has 13 residues. The CDR3 loop is CASSRDRWETQYF. The CDR3 DNA is TGTGCCAGCAGTCGGGACAGGTGGGAGACCCAGTACTTC.

This clonotype was recorded a few times. The chain couples TRBV5-5 to TRBJ2-5, with TRBD1 matching 9 bases. Trimming at V came to 8 bases and at J to 5 bases, leaving 7 bases not matched to a gene. CDR1 is SGHKS and CDR2 is YYEKEE in the germline V gene (reference sequence). CDR3 size: 13 residues. CDR3 protein: CASGQGSGETQYF. The CDR3, as DNA: TGTGCCAGTGGACAGGGGTCAGGGGAGACCCAGTACTTC.

The rearrangement joins TRBV9 to TRBJ2-3, with unresolved D. Germline CDR1 SGDLS, CDR2 YYNGEE. This CDR3 has 15 amino acids. V lost 4 bases, J lost 0 bases, and 12 bases lay in between. CDR3 DNA sequence: TGTGCCAGCAGCCCTCATGCGGTTAGCACAGATACGCAGTATTTT. Encoded protein: CASSPHAVSTDTQYF. Full variable domain (outside the CDR3, taken from reference TRBV9 and TRBJ2-3): DSGVTQTPKHLITATGQRVTLRCSPRSGDLSVYWYQQSLDQGLQFLIQYYNGEERAKGNILERFSAQQFPDLHSELNLSSLELGDSALYFCASSPHAVSTDTQYFGPGTRLTVL.

This clonotype was found many times. The gene calls are TRBV5-6 and TRBJ2-1, with 7 bases identical to TRBD2. The germline V gene encodes CDR1 SGHDT and CDR2 YYEEEE. V lost 4 bases to trimming and J lost 3 bases; unmatched junction nucleotides: 7. The CDR3 runs 15 residues. CDR3 coding DNA: TGTGCCAGCAGCCCTAAAAGCGGGGACTACAATGAGCAGTTCTTC. Residues: CASSPKSGDYNEQFF. Full variable domain (rest looked up from reference TRBV5-6 and TRBJ2-1): DAGVTQSPTHLIKTRGQQVTLRCSPKSGHDTVSWYQQALGQGPQFIFQYYEEEERQRGNFPDRFSGHQFPNYSSELNVNALLLGDSALYLCASSPKSGDYNEQFFGPGTRLTVL.

This clonotype has a count of ten or more. The chain is built from TRBV12-3 or TRBV12-4 and TRBJ2-4; D is undetermined. The ends were cut back, 0 bases at V and 6 bases at J, with 6 bases in the middle. This CDR3 region has 13 residues. The CDR3 is CASSLAAGNIQYF. The CDR3 coding sequence is TGTGCCAGCAGTTTAGCTGCCGGAAACATTCAGTACTTC.

J is TRBJ2-5 and V is TRBV12-3 or TRBV12-4; the D gene is possibly TRBD1 (6 bases). The V gene lost 3 bases and the J gene lost 0 bases, with 26 bases spanning the gap. The CDR3 runs to 20 residues. For the CDR3, the DNA is TGTGCCAGCAGTTTCTCCACACCTTCAGGGGTTTGGGTGTACCAAGAGACCCAGTACTTC. It translates to CASSFSTPSGVWVYQETQYF.